Presented here are 13 T cell receptor beta chains from one specimen sequenced in a study of cytomegalovirus exposure and HLA in healthy donors. TCRdb's copy holds only in-frame clones and misses some; the assay was immunoSEQ multiplex PCR. The sample lists 190,000 or so clones, roughly 84% occurring once. Source material: PBMCs. The receptors originated from a woman aged 18-29 years in good health and CMV-seropositive.

J is TRBJ2-7 and V is TRBV11-1; 8 bases agree with TRBD2. The CDR3 contains 16 residues. V trimming: 5 bases; J trimming: 3 bases; junction bases outside the gene matches: 12. Per germline, CDR1 SGHAT and CDR2 FQDESV (reference sequence). This CDR3 is CASSQRLGLENYEQYF. In DNA form, the CDR3 reads TGTGCCAGCAGCCAAAGATTGGGACTAGAAAACTACGAGCAGTACTTC.

The chain has TRBV18 and TRBJ2-2; D is uncertain. V was pared by 5 bases and J by 3 bases, with 10 bases between. This CDR3 region has 14 residues. In germline, CDR1 is KGHSH, CDR2 LQKENI. The CDR3: CASSNTLDTGELFF. Written as DNA, the CDR3 is TGTGCCAGCTCAAACACCTTGGACACCGGGGAGCTGTTTTTT.

The rearrangement uses TRBV19 and TRBJ2-1, with 7 bases aligning to TRBD2. After removal of 4 bases from V and 6 bases from J, the junction contained 3 bases not matched to a gene. CDR3 length equals 13 residues. The germline gives CDR1 LNHDA, CDR2 SQIVND (reference sequence). The CDR3 nucleotides read TGTGCCAGTAGTAGAGGGGAGGGCAATGAGCAGTTCTTC. Translating gives CASSRGEGNEQFF.

The chain employs TRBV4-3 and TRBJ1-4, with TRBD1 matching over 7 bases. Unmatched junction bases numbered 8, after V lost 0 bases and J lost 7 bases. CDR1 LGHNA and CDR2 YSLEER come from the germline V gene. The length of the CDR3 is 16 residues. The CDR3 loop reads CASSQDQGTVGEKLFF. The CDR3 bases are TGCGCCAGCAGCCAAGATCAAGGGACAGTGGGTGAAAAACTGTTTTTT.

The chain employs TRBV9 and TRBJ1-5, with D maybe TRBD1 (5 bases). V was trimmed by 3 bases and J by 9 bases, leaving 16 bases between them. This CDR3 region has 14 residues. Germline V gene data show CDR1 as SGDLS and CDR2 as YYNGEE. The DNA for the CDR3 is TGTGCCAGCAGCGCAACGGGGGGAATCGTGCCCCAGCATTTT. It specifies CASSATGGIVPQHF.

V gene TRBV29-1 combines with J gene TRBJ2-7, with a weak D call TRBD1 (6 bases). V lost 7 bases to trimming and J lost 2 bases, with 9 bases between them. Germline V lookup: CDR1 SQVTM, CDR2 ANQGSEA. The CDR3 runs to 11 residues. CDR3 amino acids: CSGGQTYEQYF. The CDR3 region has the DNA TGCAGCGGTGGACAGACCTACGAGCAGTACTTC.

The DNA of the CDR3 is TGTGCCAGCAGAAATCGGGACAGCTATGGCTACACCTTC. Protein sequence: CASRNRDSYGYTF. The rearrangement uses TRBV27 and TRBJ1-2; 7 bases map to TRBD1. Germline V lookup: CDR1 MNHEY, CDR2 SMNVEV (reference sequence). V lost 6 bases, J lost 4 bases, and 5 bases stayed unmatched. The CDR3 length is 13 residues.

This clone was picked up a small number of times. The genes are TRBV7-8 and TRBJ2-7, with D unresolved. Germline CDR1 is SGHVS and CDR2 is FQNEAQ. V dropped 1 base and J dropped 7 bases, with 14 bases sitting between them. This CDR3 spans 14 amino acids. CDR3 coding DNA: TGTGCCAGCAGCTTAGGCCCGGGTTCCTGGGAGCAGTACTTC. Translated, it gives CASSLGPGSWEQYF. Full variable domain (rest looked up from reference TRBV7-8 and TRBJ2-7): GAGVSQSPRYKVAKRGQDVALRCDPISGHVSLFWYQQALGQGPEFLTYFQNEAQLDKSGLPSDRFFAERPEGSVSTLKIQRTQQEDSAVYLCASSLGPGSWEQYFGPGTRLTVT.

V and J are TRBV6-1 and TRBJ1-6; D possibly corresponds to TRBD1 (6 bases). This CDR3 comprises 16 residues. CDR1 is MNHNS and CDR2 is SASEGT in the germline V gene. V dropped 4 bases and J dropped 0 bases, with 10 bases sitting between them. CDR3 sequence: CASSGAGDSYNSPLHF. CDR3 in DNA: TGTGCCAGCAGTGGGGCAGGGGACTCCTATAATTCACCCCTCCACTTT.

V is TRBV5-8 and J is TRBJ1-2; D is perhaps TRBD1 (6 bases). This CDR3 spans 16 amino acids. Germline-derived CDR1 and CDR2 are SGHTS and YDEGEE. The V and J ends lost 0 bases and 4 bases respectively, with 16 bases between them. In DNA form, the CDR3 reads TGTGCCAGCAGCTTGGCCAAGGCAGGGGAAGTCTATGGCTACACCTTC. This encodes CASSLAKAGEVYGYTF.

The chain combines TRBV9 with TRBJ1-4, with a weak D call TRBD1 (5 bases). The CDR3 covers 15 residues. V was shortened by 0 bases and J by 6 bases, with 12 bases between the two germline ends. In germline, CDR1 is SGDLS, CDR2 YYNGEE. This chain's CDR3 is CASSVGGERDEKLFF. The CDR3, as DNA: TGTGCCAGCAGCGTAGGGGGGGAAAGAGATGAAAAACTGTTTTTT.

The sample holds one count of this clone. V is TRBV5-1 and J is TRBJ2-7; D not resolved. This CDR3 region has 13 residues. The germline V gene encodes CDR1 SGHRS and CDR2 YFSETQ. The V end was cut by 5 bases, the J end by 2 bases, with 11 bases between. The CDR3 DNA reads TGCGCCAGCAGTACACAGATAGCCTACGAGCAGTACTTC. It yields the protein CASSTQIAYEQYF.

The rearrangement joins TRBV11-2 to TRBJ2-5; tentative D call: TRBD2 (6 bases). V lost 1 base to trimming and J lost 2 bases, with 11 bases between them. The CDR3 is 15 amino acids. Germline CDR1 SGHAT, CDR2 FQNNGV. CDR3 DNA: TGTGCCAGCAGCTTAGGACGGGGGAGACAAGAGACCCAGTACTTC. Encoded protein: CASSLGRGRQETQYF.